The T cell receptor (beta chain) described here comes from a study of shared clonotypes between healthy human individuals. This clone was seen a single time. CDR3 length: 15 residues. Germline V CDR1 and CDR2: SGHRS, YFSETQ. V lost 0 bases, J lost 2 bases, and 8 bases lay in between. The method was immunoSEQ multiplex PCR; TCRdb's version includes in-frame clones alone and lacks a portion of them. The sample lists some 1.1 million clones; roughly 77% were seen once. The sequence derives from a man between 18 and 35 years old in good health. Some clones in this sample may be carry-over from other donors' samples. The chain recombines TRBV5-1 with TRBJ2-2, with D possibly being TRBD1 (5 bases). The sample comprised memory CD4+ T cells from PBMCs. As to subset: CD45RA-negative fraction. The CDR3 spells CASSLGRANTGELFF. As DNA, the CDR3 is TGCGCCAGCAGCTTGGGCAGGGCTAACACCGGGGAGCTGTTTTTT.